This entry lists 9 T cell receptor beta chains sequenced from one sample in a study of cytomegalovirus exposure and HLA in healthy donors (dated by TCRdb to about 2017). Library preparation was by the immunoSEQ multiplex PCR assay. For the multiplex PCR, a mixture combining 60 forward primers for TCR Vbeta segments and 13 reverse primers for TCR Jbeta segments was used. TCRdb stores this immuneACCESS table with in-frame sequences only. Part of the clones is absent; in the studies checked, under half of the shortfall reflects unresolved V genes, and no reason is known for the rest. The sample profile shows about 190,000 clones; more than 85% of them were found once. The biggest ten clones account for approximately 2% of the sample. Sequences were obtained from PBMCs. Every receptor here comes from a woman aged 18 to 35 in good health and CMV-seronegative.

The CDR3 DNA sequence: TGTGCCAGCAGCTTGGGGAGAAGCCCTGAAGCTTTCTTT. Translated: CASSLGRSPEAFF. The chain uses TRBV5-4 and TRBJ1-1; D unclear. Germline V gene sequence: CDR1 SGHNT, CDR2 YYREEE (reference sequence). Trimming removed 0 bases from V and 6 bases from J, with 9 bases in between. The CDR3 has 13 residues.

This chain uses TRBV11-2 with TRBJ2-1; D gene ambiguous. Deletions cut 5 bases from V and 8 bases from J, with 7 bases between. The CDR3 sequence is 11 residues long. The germline CDR1 and CDR2 sequences are SGHAT and FQNNGV. CDR3 region: CASSPLDEQFF. The CDR3 DNA reads as TGTGCCAGCAGCCCCCTCGATGAGCAGTTCTTC.

This sequence joins TRBV11-2 and TRBJ2-7; 10 bases agree with TRBD2. The CDR3 is made up of 14 amino acids. Germline CDR1 and CDR2: SGHAT and FQNNGV. Trimming took 6 bases from V and 1 from J; bases not matched to a gene: 3. As DNA, the CDR3 is TGTGCCAGCAGGGAGACTAGCGGGTCCTACGAGCAGTACTTC. Translating it yields CASRETSGSYEQYF.

To note about this clone: This CDR3 is also generated by other DNA sequences in the sample. The V and J genes are TRBV4-1 and TRBJ1-1; D possibly corresponds to TRBD1 (5 bases). The length of the CDR3 is 16 residues. CDR1 MGHRA and CDR2 YSYEKL come from the germline V gene. Trimming shortened V by 3 bases and J by 2 bases, and 16 bases separated the two germline ends. The CDR3: CASSQVLGGKNTEAFF. DNA of the CDR3: TGCGCCAGCAGCCAGGTACTTGGGGGGAAAAACACTGAAGCTTTCTTT.

The rearrangement uses TRBV10-3 and TRBJ1-1; D call uncertain. The CDR3 totals 12 residues. Germline values: CDR1 ENHRY, CDR2 SYGVKD. Trimming pared 6 bases from V and 9 bases from J, leaving 14 bases between. The CDR3 coding sequence is TGTGCCATCAGGAGAGGGAAGGAGAAAGCTTTCTTT. It encodes CAIRRGKEKAFF.

V is TRBV29-1 and J is TRBJ2-2; TRBD2 matches 9 bases. Per germline, CDR1 SQVTM and CDR2 ANQGSEA. V lost 3 bases, J lost 4 bases, and 3 bases stayed unmatched. There are 14 residues in the CDR3. This CDR3 reads CSVDAGGGTGELFF. Written as DNA, the CDR3 is TGCAGCGTTGACGCGGGAGGGGGCACCGGGGAGCTGTTTTTT.

The rearrangement joins TRBV2 to TRBJ1-5; D is uncertain. Germline loops: CDR1 SNHLY, CDR2 FYNNEI. This CDR3 has 15 amino acids. Trimming removed 6 bases at V and 0 bases at J, with 12 bases between. The CDR3 coding sequence is TGTGCCAGCAGGCCGGGATTGACTAGCAATCAGCCCCAGCATTTT. Amino acids: CASRPGLTSNQPQHF.

The gene calls are TRBV4-2 and TRBJ2-7, with D tentatively TRBD1 (5 bases). Between the trimmed V and J ends, which lost 0 bases and 7 bases, there was a span of 19 bases. This CDR3 comprises 16 residues. Germline V gene sequence: CDR1 LGHNA, CDR2 YNFKEQ. CDR3 DNA: TGTGCCAGCAGCCAAGATCTGCAGGGAAGAGCCCGGGAGCAGTACTTC. Its translation: CASSQDLQGRAREQYF.

The chain recombines TRBV6-6 with TRBJ2-7; 9 nucleotides match TRBD2. The V segment lost 7 bases and the J segment 4 bases; nucleotides outside the gene matches: 8. The CDR3 contains 14 residues. In germline, CDR1 is MNHNY, CDR2 SVGAGI (reference sequence). CDR3 DNA sequence: TGTGCCAGCACCTCCGCAAGCGGGAGGTACGAGCAGTACTTC. The encoded protein is CASTSASGRYEQYF.